These 32 T cell receptor beta chains were all obtained from the same sample, sequenced in a study of beta chain features in type 1 diabetes. Broader study findings: Researchers report that Type 1 diabetes patients had moderately but significantly shorter TCRB CDR3s across all four CD4+ subsets.

As every portion of the isolated RNA was reverse transcribed, the sequencing read expressed TCRB transcripts. This table comes from immunoSEQ multiplex PCR, and its TCRdb copy is limited to in-frame clones, with some not included. The table records about 340,000 clones, around 9.7% of them present only once. These TCRs are of unknown antigen specificity. The sequenced sample consisted of central memory CD4+ T cells from blood. The receptors originated from a man aged 25 to 45 with type 1 diabetes.

This chain links TRBV7-2 with TRBJ2-7, with D possibly TRBD2 on 5 matching bases. Germline CDR1 reads SGHTA; CDR2 reads FQGNSA. Trimming took 1 base from V and 6 from J, leaving 10 bases between them. The CDR3 has 13 residues. The CDR3 DNA follows: TGTGCCAGCAGCTTAGAGCCCCGGGGCGAGCAGTACTTC. Its translation: CASSLEPRGEQYF.

This clone occurred a few times. The rearrangement joins TRBV7-9 to TRBJ1-4; possible D gene TRBD1, 5 bases. V was shortened by 2 bases and J by 7 bases, with 11 bases between the two germline ends. The CDR3 is 14 amino acids. CDR1 SEHNR and CDR2 FQNEAQ come from the germline V gene (reference sequence). The DNA of the CDR3 is TGTGCCAGCAGCTTAACAGGCGGGAGTGAAAAACTGTTTTTT. It yields the protein CASSLTGGSEKLFF.

This clone was detected a few times. This rearrangement joins TRBV2 to TRBJ2-7; 7 nucleotides match TRBD2. The V gene end was trimmed by 7 bases and the J gene end by 6 bases; junction bases not matched to a gene: 9. Germline lookup yields CDR1 SNHLY and CDR2 FYNNEI. There are 13 residues in the CDR3. For the CDR3, the DNA is TGTGCCAGCAACCGGGGGGTAACCCCCGAGCAGTACTTC. Its translation: CASNRGVTPEQYF.

In this sample, this clone turned up many times. The gene calls are TRBV5-1 and TRBJ2-1; D perhaps matches TRBD1 (6 bases). The germline gives CDR1 SGHRS, CDR2 YFSETQ. V was trimmed by 5 bases and J by 1 base, leaving 10 bases between them. There are 14 residues in the CDR3. Here the CDR3 DNA reads TGCGCCAGCAGGAGGACAGATTCCTACAATGAGCAGTTCTTC. Residues: CASRRTDSYNEQFF.

This sequence joins TRBV5-1 and TRBJ1-2; no firm D call. Per germline, CDR1 SGHRS and CDR2 YFSETQ. The CDR3 is 14 residues long. Trimming took off 2 bases at V and 0 bases at J, with 8 bases between the two ends. DNA of the CDR3: TGCGCCAGCAGCTTAACACCTACTAACTATGGCTACACCTTC. Translated, it gives CASSLTPTNYGYTF.

A few counts support this clone. V and J are TRBV10-3 and TRBJ2-7; D is perhaps TRBD2 (5 bases). Germline-derived CDR1 and CDR2 are ENHRY and SYGVKD. The CDR3 loop spans 14 amino acids. The V and J ends lost 3 bases and 2 bases respectively, with 11 bases between them. The CDR3 sequence is CAISERQEAYEQYF. Written as DNA, the CDR3 is TGTGCCATCAGTGAAAGGCAGGAGGCCTACGAGCAGTACTTC.

The sample holds a few counts of this clone. The V call is TRBV5-1, the J call TRBJ1-5; no clear D. This CDR3 is built from 13 residues. The germline gives CDR1 SGHRS, CDR2 YFSETQ. With 3 bases removed from V and 2 bases from J, the gap between germline ends came to 6 bases. CDR3 region: CASSSSGNQPQHF. The CDR3 DNA sequence: TGCGCCAGCAGCTCATCGGGCAATCAGCCCCAGCATTTT.

At least ten counts were recorded for this clone. This chain connects TRBV10-3 to TRBJ1-5, with 8 nucleotides matching TRBD1. Germline V gene data show CDR1 as ENHRY and CDR2 as SYGVKD. The V segment lost 6 bases and the J segment 6 bases; nucleotides outside the gene matches: 7. CDR3 length: 14 amino acids. The CDR3 loop reads CAISSQGVGQPQHF. CDR3 nucleotides: TGTGCCATCAGCTCACAGGGGGTTGGTCAGCCCCAGCATTTT.

The chain combines TRBV2 with TRBJ2-1, with 9 bases fitting TRBD2. CDR1 is SNHLY and CDR2 is FYNNEI in the germline V gene. The CDR3 totals 16 residues. V was pared by 5 bases and J by 4 bases, with 9 bases of the junction left unmatched. The CDR3 spells CASSTSGGTLYNEQFF. Here the CDR3 DNA reads TGTGCCAGCAGTACCAGCGGGGGGACCTTATACAATGAGCAGTTCTTC.

This clone was counted only a few times. The rearrangement joins TRBV9 to TRBJ1-5, with TRBD1 identical over 8 bases. Unmatched junction bases numbered 2, after V lost 3 bases and J lost 3 bases. CDR3 size: 14 residues. The germline V gene has CDR1 SGDLS and CDR2 YYNGEE. CDR3 in amino acids: CASSEQGDNQPQHF. The CDR3 nucleotides are TGTGCCAGCAGCGAACAGGGGGACAATCAGCCCCAGCATTTT.

V usage is TRBV20-1 and J usage is TRBJ2-1; possibly TRBD2 for D (5 bases). The CDR3 has 11 residues. V was cut by 6 bases and J by 3 bases, with 6 bases left in between. Germline V gives CDR1 DFQATT, CDR2 SNEGSKA (reference sequence). CDR3 DNA sequence: TGCAGTGCCCGGGACTACAATGAGCAGTTCTTC. Its translation is CSARDYNEQFF.

The table lists this clone with a few counts. This may arise from a read error, as a much more abundant clone is one base away. This chain connects TRBV7-8 to TRBJ2-3; the D call may be TRBD1 or TRBD2 (5 bases each). CDR1 SGHVS and CDR2 FQNEAQ come from the germline V gene. The CDR3 is 12 amino acids. With 5 bases removed from V and 4 bases from J, the gap between germline ends came to 7 bases. The CDR3 bases are TGTGCCAGCAGCCTGGGGGCAGATACGCAGTATTTT. This sequence encodes CASSLGADTQYF.

The chain is built from TRBV2 and TRBJ1-3; 7 nucleotides match TRBD1. The CDR3 runs 15 residues. V dropped 4 bases and J dropped 2; count of bases not matched to a gene: 5. CDR1 and CDR2 from the germline V gene are SNHLY and FYNNEI. Here the CDR3 DNA reads TGTGCCAGCAGTGCCGGACAGGCCCCTGGAAACACCATATATTTT. The encoded protein is CASSAGQAPGNTIYF.

There are many counts of this clone. V is TRBV2 and J is TRBJ1-3; no clear D. Germline V gene lookup returns CDR1 SNHLY and CDR2 FYNNEI. Trimming left V 3 bases short and J 3 bases short, with 9 bases between. This CDR3 is 14 amino acids long. The CDR3 here is CASSDSSRGNTIYF. CDR3 DNA sequence: TGTGCCAGCAGTGACAGCTCCCGTGGAAACACCATATATTTT.

This clone was seen at least ten times. This chain joins TRBV7-2 and TRBJ2-2; TRBD2 aligns across 10 bases. From germline, CDR1 is SGHTA and CDR2 FQGNSA. Trimming took 4 bases from V and 5 from J; bases not matched to a gene: 7. The CDR3 has 16 amino acids. The CDR3 loop reads CASSSRTSGDTGELFF. CDR3 bases: TGTGCCAGCAGCTCGAGGACTAGCGGCGATACCGGGGAGCTGTTTTTT.

The CDR3 DNA reads as TGCGCCAGCAGCCAAGTTGACTTAACTCATAGCAATCAGCCCCAGCATTTT. It yields the protein CASSQVDLTHSNQPQHF. The chain uses TRBV4-1 and TRBJ1-5; no clear D. CDR3 length equals 17 residues. Germline CDR1 MGHRA, CDR2 YSYEKL. Trimming left V 1 base short and J 0 bases short, with 13 bases between.

V and J are TRBV7-9 and TRBJ1-2; 11 bases align to TRBD1. The CDR3 consists of 13 residues. With 8 bases clipped from V and 6 bases from J, the junction kept 5 bases outside the gene matches. From germline, CDR1 is SEHNR and CDR2 FQNEAQ (reference sequence). CDR3 DNA: TGTGCCAGCGGAGGACAGGGGGCCGATGGCTACACCTTC. Its protein is CASGGQGADGYTF.

This clone was seen a few times. The J gene is TRBJ1-2, the V gene TRBV5-8, with 7 bases aligning to TRBD1. There are 15 residues in the CDR3. V lost 0 bases, J lost 3 bases, and 5 bases stayed unmatched. Germline-derived CDR1 and CDR2 are SGHTS and YDEGEE. The CDR3 reads CASSLVSGGDYGYTF. The CDR3 DNA follows: TGTGCCAGCAGCTTGGTATCAGGGGGGGACTATGGCTACACCTTC.

V gene TRBV5-1 combines with J gene TRBJ2-1; 12 bases match TRBD2. Germline V lookup: CDR1 SGHRS, CDR2 YFSETQ. Losses at the gene ends were 5 bases for V and 3 bases for J; bases not matched to a gene: 3. The CDR3 runs 15 residues. The CDR3 reads CASRTSGGVYNEQFF. In nucleotides, the CDR3 is TGCGCCAGCAGGACTAGCGGGGGTGTCTACAATGAGCAGTTCTTC. Filled out from reference TRBV5-1 and TRBJ2-1, the complete variable domain reads KAGVTQTPRYLIKTRGQQVTLSCSPISGHRSVSWYQQTPGQGLQFLFEYFSETQRNKGNFPGRFSGRQFSNSRSEMNVSTLELGDSALYLCASRTSGGVYNEQFFGPGTRLTVL.

The V call is TRBV4-3, the J call TRBJ1-2; D gene unclear. CDR1 and CDR2 (germline): LGHNA, YSLEER. With 0 bases removed from V and 2 bases from J, the gap between germline ends came to 13 bases. The CDR3 covers 16 residues. CDR3 sequence: CASSQELKAGNYGYTF. The CDR3 DNA sequence: TGCGCCAGCAGCCAAGAACTCAAGGCGGGAAACTATGGCTACACCTTC.

This clone was recorded a few times. The genes are TRBV10-2 and TRBJ2-3, with a tentative D call TRBD2 (5 bases). In germline, CDR1 is WSHSY, CDR2 SAAADI. V shed 2 bases and J shed 9 bases, with 18 bases lying between them. The CDR3 loop spans 15 amino acids. The CDR3 nucleotides are TGCGCCAGCAGTGAGCCTAGCCGGTCTGTCGCGACGCAGTATTTT. It encodes CASSEPSRSVATQYF.

The CDR3 DNA follows: TGTGCCAGCAGTACCCTACGGGACAAGCGGGGCACAGATACGCAGTATTTT. It specifies CASSTLRDKRGTDTQYF. The V call is TRBV28, the J call TRBJ2-3; possibly TRBD1 or TRBD2 for D (6 bases each). Trimming shortened V by 5 bases and J by 1 base, and 19 bases separated the two germline ends. From germline, CDR1 is MDHEN and CDR2 SYDVKM. This CDR3 contains 17 residues.

The gene calls are TRBV27 and TRBJ2-7; TRBD1 is a possible D gene (6 bases). The CDR3 consists of 10 residues. Germline V CDR1 and CDR2: MNHEY, SMNVEV (reference sequence). DNA of the CDR3: TGTGCATCCGGACAGTACGAGCAGTACTTC. Encoded protein: CASGQYEQYF.

This chain connects TRBV30 to TRBJ1-3; D is uncertain. Trimming removed 4 bases at V and 0 bases at J, with 7 bases between. The CDR3 length is 13 residues. The V gene's germline CDR1 is GTSNPN and CDR2 SVGIG (reference sequence). The chain's CDR3 is CAWMTYSGNTIYF. CDR3 nucleotide sequence: TGTGCCTGGATGACGTACTCTGGAAACACCATATATTTT.

Comments on this clone: The junction departs from germline at one end; a sequencing error may be responsible. This chain joins TRBV7-7 and TRBJ2-2; D is perhaps TRBD1 (5 bases). Germline lookup yields CDR1 SSHAT and CDR2 FNYEAQ (reference sequence). The CDR3 runs 14 residues. For the CDR3, the DNA is TGTGCTAGCAGCTTAGCACAGGACACCGGGGAGCTGTTTTTT. Amino acids: CASSLAQDTGELFF.

V gene TRBV5-4 combines with J gene TRBJ2-3, with TRBD2 matching over 8 bases. Germline V gene data show CDR1 as SGHNT and CDR2 as YYREEE (reference sequence). Trimming removed 0 bases from V and 4 bases from J; junction bases left unmatched: 4. CDR3 length: 15 amino acids. CDR3 bases: TGTGCCAGCAGCTTGGATAGCGGGGTCTCAGATACGCAGTATTTT. Protein product: CASSLDSGVSDTQYF.

This clone was counted a few times. The chain recombines TRBV7-6 with TRBJ2-3; the match to TRBD2 covers 11 bases. The CDR3 is 15 residues long. The V gene's germline CDR1 is SGHVS and CDR2 FNYEAQ. V shed 5 bases and J 2 bases; nucleotides not matched to a gene: 3. In DNA, the CDR3 is TGTGCCAGCAGCCGACTAGCGGGGCACACAGATACGCAGTATTTT. Translation gives CASSRLAGHTDTQYF.

This clone was detected ten times or more. The rearrangement joins TRBV15 to TRBJ2-7, with D possibly being TRBD2 (6 bases). The ends were cut back, 5 bases at V and 8 bases at J, with 13 bases in the middle. Germline CDR1 LNHNV, CDR2 YYDKDF (reference sequence). The CDR3 consists of 12 residues. This chain's CDR3 is CATSVLEGQQYF. In DNA, the CDR3 is TGTGCCACCAGCGTCCTGGAGGGGCAGCAGTACTTC.

This clone was recorded a few times. The V gene is TRBV9, the J gene TRBJ2-2; D call uncertain. Between the trimmed V and J ends, which lost 0 bases and 6 bases, there was a span of 9 bases. The CDR3 totals 14 residues. Germline V gives CDR1 SGDLS, CDR2 YYNGEE. CDR3 DNA: TGTGCCAGCAGCGTAGGAGGCTTGGCCGGGGAGCTGTTTTTT. Its protein is CASSVGGLAGELFF. Full variable domain (remainder filled in from reference TRBV9 and TRBJ2-2): DSGVTQTPKHLITATGQRVTLRCSPRSGDLSVYWYQQSLDQGLQFLIQYYNGEERAKGNILERFSAQQFPDLHSELNLSSLELGDSALYFCASSVGGLAGELFFGEGSRLTVL.

This clone was observed at least ten times. V usage is TRBV7-8 and J usage is TRBJ2-6; a weak D match, TRBD1 (5 bases). Deletions cut 0 bases from V and 0 bases from J, with 18 bases between. CDR3 length: 20 amino acids. The germline CDR1 and CDR2 sequences are SGHVS and FQNEAQ. CDR3 amino acids: CASSLALSADSFSGANVLTF. DNA of the CDR3: TGTGCCAGCAGCTTAGCGTTATCGGCCGACAGCTTCTCTGGGGCCAACGTCCTGACTTTC.

The rearrangement uses TRBV2 and TRBJ2-7; 10 positions agree with TRBD2. Germline-derived CDR1 and CDR2 are SNHLY and FYNNEI. The CDR3 totals 14 residues. V was pared by 6 bases and J by 3 bases, with 5 bases of the junction left unmatched. DNA for the CDR3: TGTGCCAGCAGGGGTAGCGGGGGGCTCTACGAGCAGTACTTC. This gives the protein CASRGSGGLYEQYF.

On this clone: Distinct nucleotide sequences in the sample also encode this CDR3. The chain carries TRBV7-2 and TRBJ2-1; D is unresolved. V gave up 1 base and J gave up 4 bases, with 5 bases separating them. The CDR3 extends over 13 amino acids. Germline CDR1 is SGHTA and CDR2 is FQGNSA. CDR3 in amino acids: CASSLGPYNEQFF. CDR3 in DNA: TGTGCCAGCAGCTTAGGCCCATACAATGAGCAGTTCTTC.